Following are 10 T cell receptor beta chains from one sample sequenced in a study of blood T cell repertoires in COVID-19. Profiling relied on immunoSEQ multiplex PCR, and the TCRdb table lists in-frame clones only, not all of them. Of around 300,000 clones in the sample, roughly 85% were seen once. Specimen: PBMCs or T cells enriched from blood (not recorded which). These receptors were collected from a woman aged 50 to 60 who had recovered from COVID-19.

This chain links TRBV6-5 with TRBJ1-1, with a tentative D call TRBD1 (6 bases). Germline values: CDR1 MNHEY, CDR2 SVGAGI. CDR3 length: 16 amino acids. Between the trimmed V and J ends, which lost 0 bases and 4 bases, there was a span of 15 bases. The CDR3 sequence is CASSYSSQGLSTEAFF. The CDR3 nucleotides read TGTGCCAGCAGTTACTCGTCACAGGGCTTGAGCACTGAAGCTTTCTTT.

The chain links TRBV28 to TRBJ1-4; D is perhaps TRBD1 (5 bases). Trimming stripped 8 bases from V and 7 bases from J, with 17 bases between. The germline V gene has CDR1 MDHEN and CDR2 SYDVKM. The CDR3 sequence is 14 residues long. CDR3 nucleotide sequence: TGTGCCAGCGCCCTGGGCAGGGTGGGTGAAAAACTGTTTTTT. Amino acids: CASALGRVGEKLFF.

The chain uses TRBV28 and TRBJ2-1; D may be TRBD2 (5 bases). This CDR3 contains 15 residues. Per the germline V gene, CDR1 is MDHEN and CDR2 is SYDVKM. Between the trimmed V and J ends, which lost 7 bases and 4 bases, there was a span of 17 bases. The CDR3 loop reads CASTSTWGAYNEQFF. CDR3 coding DNA: TGTGCCAGCACCTCTACGTGGGGAGCATACAATGAGCAGTTCTTC. The full variable domain, in which reference TRBV28 and TRBJ2-1 provide the parts outside the CDR3, is DVKVTQSSRYLVKRTGEKVFLECVQDMDHENMFWYRQDPGLGLRLIYFSYDVKMKEKGDIPEGYSVSREKKERFSLILESASTNQTSMYLCASTSTWGAYNEQFFGPGTRLTVL.

This clone showed up just once. The gene calls are TRBV30 and TRBJ2-7; the D gene is possibly TRBD2 (6 bases). The CDR3 contains 12 residues. Trimming left V 5 bases short and J 1 base short, with 9 bases between. Germline loops: CDR1 GTSNPN, CDR2 SVGIG (reference sequence). CDR3 residues: CAWRRDSYEQYF. CDR3 DNA: TGTGCCTGGCGGAGGGATTCCTACGAGCAGTACTTC. Full variable domain (rest looked up from reference TRBV30 and TRBJ2-7): SQTIHQWPATLVQPVGSPLSLECTVEGTSNPNLYWYRQAAGRGLQLLFYSVGIGQISSEVPQNLSASRPQDRQFILSSKKLLLSDSGFYLCAWRRDSYEQYFGPGTRLTVT.

V is TRBV27 and J is TRBJ1-6, with D possibly being TRBD1 (6 bases). CDR1 is MNHEY and CDR2 is SMNVEV in the germline V gene (reference sequence). The CDR3 consists of 14 residues. V was cut by 2 bases and J by 9 bases, with 11 bases left in between. The CDR3 reads CASSLQGSFSPLHF. CDR3 bases: TGTGCCAGCAGTTTACAGGGGTCTTTTTCACCCCTCCACTTT.

In this sample, this clone turned up once. J is TRBJ1-4 and V is TRBV6-1, with D possibly being TRBD1 (6 bases). Germline CDR1 is MNHNS and CDR2 is SASEGT. The CDR3 runs 15 residues. The ends were cut back, 7 bases at V and 1 base at J, with 13 bases in the middle. The CDR3 nucleotides read TGTGCCAGCAACAACCACAGGGAAACTAATGAAAAACTGTTTTTT. This gives the protein CASNNHRETNEKLFF.

This clone was counted a few times. The rearrangement links TRBV4-2 to TRBJ1-6, with D perhaps matching TRBD1 (5 bases). Trimming shortened V by 1 base and J by 10 bases, and 14 bases separated the two germline ends. This CDR3 region has 15 residues. Germline-derived CDR1 and CDR2 are LGHNA and YNFKEQ. In DNA, the CDR3 is TGTGCCAGCAGCCAAGGGGGGGTCATCGGCTCACCCCTCCACTTT. This encodes CASSQGGVIGSPLHF.

The chain employs TRBV4-1 and TRBJ2-1, with 13 nucleotides matching TRBD2. The germline V gene encodes CDR1 MGHRA and CDR2 YSYEKL. Trimming at V came to 3 bases and at J to 5 bases, leaving 10 bases not matched to a gene. The CDR3 is made up of 18 amino acids. CDR3 in amino acids: CASSHLRTSGSIHNEQFF. CDR3 DNA sequence: TGCGCCAGCAGCCATCTTAGGACTAGCGGGAGTATCCACAATGAGCAGTTCTTC.

This chain joins TRBV19 and TRBJ1-2; TRBD1 is a possible D gene (6 bases). Trimming took 4 bases from V and 7 from J, leaving 16 bases between them. Germline CDR1 and CDR2: LNHDA and SQIVND (reference sequence). The CDR3 consists of 14 residues. The CDR3 reads CASSTDRIYVGYTF. The CDR3 DNA reads as TGTGCCAGTAGTACAGACAGGATCTATGTTGGCTACACCTTC.

CDR3 amino acids: CASSQLANTGELFF. The CDR3 DNA follows: TGTGCCAGCAGCCAACTAGCGAACACCGGGGAGCTGTTTTTT. The V and J genes are TRBV7-2 and TRBJ2-2, with D tentatively TRBD2 (5 bases). This CDR3 has 14 amino acids. CDR1 and CDR2 (germline): SGHTA, FQGNSA. The V end lost 5 bases, the J end lost 0 bases, and 7 bases lay between the germline ends.